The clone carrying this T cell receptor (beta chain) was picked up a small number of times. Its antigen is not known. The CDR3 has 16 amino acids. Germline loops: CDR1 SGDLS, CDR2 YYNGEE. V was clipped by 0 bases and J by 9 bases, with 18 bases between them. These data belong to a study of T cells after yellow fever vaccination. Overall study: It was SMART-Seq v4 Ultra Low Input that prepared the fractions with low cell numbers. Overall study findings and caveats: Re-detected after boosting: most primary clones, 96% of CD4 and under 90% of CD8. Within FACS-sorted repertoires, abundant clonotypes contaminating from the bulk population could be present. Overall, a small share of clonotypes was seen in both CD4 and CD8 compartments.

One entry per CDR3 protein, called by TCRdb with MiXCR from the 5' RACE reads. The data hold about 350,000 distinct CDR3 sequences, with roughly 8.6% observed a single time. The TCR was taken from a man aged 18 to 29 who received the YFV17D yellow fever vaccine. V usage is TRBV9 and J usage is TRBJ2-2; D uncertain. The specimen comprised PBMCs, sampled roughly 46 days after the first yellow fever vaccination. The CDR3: CASSVVPSPQLRELFF. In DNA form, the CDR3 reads TGTGCCAGCAGCGTAGTCCCCTCCCCCCAGTTGAGGGAGCTGTTTTTT. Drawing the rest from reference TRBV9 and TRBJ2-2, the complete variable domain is DSGVTQTPKHLITATGQRVTLRCSPRSGDLSVYWYQQSLDQGLQFLIQYYNGEERAKGNILERFSAQQFPDLHSELNLSSLELGDSALYFCASSVVPSPQLRELFFGEGSRLTVL.